This T cell receptor beta chain is drawn from a study of T cell responses to AZD1222 COVID-19 vaccine. For the study at large: Second doses at about 4 or about 12 weeks were pooled. The study, taken as a whole, reports: Reportedly, close to half of spike-specific TCRs are directed against unmutated variant regions. The donor cohort was predominantly white British with a female majority, and clonal diversity may have been underestimated. Only six individuals given AZD1222 were seropositive at baseline.

This clone was seen once. Its antigen is currently unknown. Sequencing used immunoSEQ multiplex PCR; TCRdb keeps in-frame clones, though not all of them. The sample lists roughly 160,000 clones, around 89% occurring once. This material consisted of peripheral blood, taken on day 0 of AZD1222 vaccination. The origin of this receptor is an adult in good health.

The CDR3 DNA reads TGTGCCAGCAGTTTTGTTAGTGTTGAAGCTTTCTTT. The encoded protein is CASSFVSVEAFF. The chain recombines TRBV12-3 or TRBV12-4 with TRBJ1-1, with D unclear. The CDR3 is 12 amino acids. The V gene lost 3 bases and the J gene lost 7 bases, with 9 bases spanning the gap.